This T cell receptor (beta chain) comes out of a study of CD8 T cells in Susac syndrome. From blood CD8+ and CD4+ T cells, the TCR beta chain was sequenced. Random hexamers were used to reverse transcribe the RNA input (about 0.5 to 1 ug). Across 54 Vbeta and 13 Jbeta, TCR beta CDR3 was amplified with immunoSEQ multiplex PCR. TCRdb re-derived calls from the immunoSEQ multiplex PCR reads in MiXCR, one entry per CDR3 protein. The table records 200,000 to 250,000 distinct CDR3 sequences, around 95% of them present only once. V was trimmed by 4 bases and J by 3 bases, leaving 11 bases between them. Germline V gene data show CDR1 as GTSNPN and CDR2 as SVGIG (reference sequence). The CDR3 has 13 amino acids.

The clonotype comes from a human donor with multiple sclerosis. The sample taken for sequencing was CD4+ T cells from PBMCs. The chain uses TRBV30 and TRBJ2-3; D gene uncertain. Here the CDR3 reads CAWNGRTTDTQYF. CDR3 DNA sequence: TGTGCCTGGAATGGTCGGACGACAGATACGCAGTATTTT.